This entry lists 24 T cell receptor beta chains sequenced from one sample in a study of shared clonotypes between healthy human individuals. Selected positively for CCR7 and CD45RO-negative, naive CD8 cells excluded terminally differentiated effector memory CD45RA+ cells. Measured with immunoSEQ multiplex PCR; TCRdb has only the in-frame clones, and not every one. This table holds about 2,200,000 clones, 93% found once. The sequenced sample consisted of naive CD8+ T cells from PBMCs. These receptors were collected from a man between 18 and 29 years old in good health. Some clones in this sample may be carry-over from other donors' samples.

This chain joins TRBV28 and TRBJ2-3; D gene uncertain. The CDR3 sequence is 11 residues long. V lost 3 bases to trimming and J lost 7 bases, with 5 bases between them. CDR1 and CDR2 from the germline V gene are MDHEN and SYDVKM. The CDR3 here is CASSFANTQYF. The CDR3 DNA follows: TGTGCCAGCAGTTTTGCAAATACGCAGTATTTT. Full variable domain (outside the CDR3, taken from reference TRBV28 and TRBJ2-3): DVKVTQSSRYLVKRTGEKVFLECVQDMDHENMFWYRQDPGLGLRLIYFSYDVKMKEKGDIPEGYSVSREKKERFSLILESASTNQTSMYLCASSFANTQYFGPGTRLTVL.

The V gene is TRBV18, the J gene TRBJ2-1; tentative D call: TRBD2 (6 bases). Germline V gene data show CDR1 as KGHSH and CDR2 as LQKENI. The ends were cut back, 2 bases at V and 0 bases at J, with 14 bases in the middle. The CDR3 is 17 amino acids. The CDR3 DNA follows: TGTGCCAGCTCACCATCGGGCGGGGCGGGCTCCTACAATGAGCAGTTCTTC. Translation: CASSPSGGAGSYNEQFF.

The chain links TRBV6-1 to TRBJ1-4, with D maybe TRBD1 (5 bases). The CDR3 extends over 14 amino acids. Trimming removed 6 bases at V and 8 bases at J, with 16 bases between. Germline loops: CDR1 MNHNS, CDR2 SASEGT. The CDR3 region has the DNA TGTGCCAGCAGCCCTAGGGGAACGATGGAAAAACTGTTTTTT. Protein: CASSPRGTMEKLFF.

J is TRBJ2-7 and V is TRBV7-9; perhaps TRBD1 as D (6 bases). The germline CDR1 and CDR2 sequences are SEHNR and FQNEAQ (reference sequence). Trimming stripped 5 bases from V and 4 bases from J, with 18 bases between. The CDR3 is 15 amino acids. This chain's CDR3 is CASSPRDTTTYEQYF. The CDR3, as DNA: TGTGCCAGCAGCCCCCGGGACACCACGACATACGAGCAGTACTTC. The full variable domain, its missing parts supplied by reference TRBV7-9 and TRBJ2-7, is DTGVSQNPRHKITKRGQNVTFRCDPISEHNRLYWYRQTLGQGPEFLTYFQNEAQLEKSRLLSDRFSAERPKGSFSTLEIQRTEQGDSAMYLCASSPRDTTTYEQYFGPGTRLTVT.

V and J are TRBV27 and TRBJ2-7; the D gene is possibly TRBD1 (6 bases). Germline-derived CDR1 and CDR2 are MNHEY and SMNVEV (reference sequence). The CDR3 contains 20 residues. V was shortened by 1 base and J by 0 bases, with 25 bases between the two germline ends. In DNA form, the CDR3 reads TGTGCCAGCAGTTTATTGTGGGGAGACAGGTCATCCTCCCCCTCCTACGAGCAGTACTTC. Amino acid sequence: CASSLLWGDRSSSPSYEQYF.

The chain combines TRBV6-1 with TRBJ2-7, with 11 bases aligning to TRBD1. This CDR3 comprises 14 residues. The V and J ends lost 7 bases and 2 bases, in that order; junction bases with no gene match: 4. Germline V gene sequence: CDR1 MNHNS, CDR2 SASEGT. Written as DNA, the CDR3 is TGTGCCAGCACATGGGACAGGGGGACCTACGAGCAGTACTTC. Its translation is CASTWDRGTYEQYF.

This sequence joins TRBV5-1 and TRBJ2-7, with D tentatively TRBD2 (6 bases). Germline V gives CDR1 SGHRS, CDR2 YFSETQ. V lost 5 bases to trimming and J lost 2 bases, with 14 bases between them. The CDR3 loop spans 14 amino acids. The CDR3 DNA reads TGCGCCAGCAGAGATAGCGGACCTACCTACGAGCAGTACTTC. It codes for CASRDSGPTYEQYF.

The chain couples TRBV21-1 to TRBJ2-2; TRBD2 is taken as the D call from the table, unchecked against the DNA. TRBV21-1 is a documented pseudogene. This CDR3 contains 18 residues. The chain's CDR3 is CASSKPERGTSVTGELFF. For the CDR3, the DNA is TGTGCCAGCAGCAAACCGGAACGAGGGACTAGCGTTACCGGGGAGCTGTTTTTT.

V gene TRBV7-9 combines with J gene TRBJ2-7; no definite D call. Germline V CDR1 and CDR2: SEHNR, FQNEAQ (reference sequence). The CDR3 has 13 amino acids. The V and J ends lost 2 bases and 2 bases respectively, with 7 bases between them. The CDR3 DNA is TGTGCCAGCAGCTTACTGGGGACCTACGAGCAGTACTTC. As protein: CASSLLGTYEQYF.

This rearrangement joins TRBV19 to TRBJ2-6; D gene uncertain. From germline, CDR1 is LNHDA and CDR2 SQIVND (reference sequence). The V and J ends lost 6 bases and 2 bases respectively, with 5 bases between them. The CDR3 is 13 residues long. DNA of the CDR3: TGTGCCAGTAGGACAACTGGGGCCAACGTCCTGACTTTC. The encoded protein is CASRTTGANVLTF.

This chain joins TRBV4-1 and TRBJ2-1; TRBD1 matches 8 bases. There are 14 residues in the CDR3. V lost 4 bases and J lost 2; bases outside the gene matches: 1. Looked up from germline, CDR1 is MGHRA and CDR2 is YSYEKL. The CDR3 sequence: CASSPDRAYNEQFF. CDR3 nucleotides: TGCGCCAGCAGCCCGGACAGGGCCTACAATGAGCAGTTCTTC.

The chain links TRBV4-3 to TRBJ2-3; D not certain. The germline V gene has CDR1 LGHNA and CDR2 YSLEER. The CDR3 runs 15 residues. The V and J ends lost 0 bases and 4 bases respectively, with 11 bases between them. CDR3: CASSQDIARPDTQYF. Here the CDR3 DNA reads TGCGCCAGCAGCCAAGATATCGCGCGCCCAGATACGCAGTATTTT.

In nucleotides, the CDR3 is TGTGCCAGCAGCCAAGATAGGCCAACCATCTACGAGCAGTACTTC. This encodes CASSQDRPTIYEQYF. The rearrangement joins TRBV4-2 to TRBJ2-7; the D is unclear. Germline CDR1 is LGHNA and CDR2 is YNFKEQ. Trimming took off 0 bases at V and 3 bases at J, with 12 bases between the two ends. This CDR3 spans 15 amino acids.

In this sample, this clone turned up once. This sequence joins TRBV7-9 and TRBJ1-2; TRBD1 aligns across 7 bases. J gave up 5 bases and V 2 bases, and 8 bases lay outside the gene matches. The CDR3 loop spans 15 amino acids. Germline CDR1 and CDR2: SEHNR and FQNEAQ (reference sequence). The CDR3 sequence: CASSLPRQGEYGYTF. DNA for the CDR3: TGTGCCAGCAGCTTACCCAGACAGGGAGAATATGGCTACACCTTC.

V and J are TRBV12-5 and TRBJ2-1, with 9 bases fitting TRBD1. Germline CDR1 is LGHNT and CDR2 is FRNRAP. V was pared by 5 bases and J by 6 bases, with 8 bases of the junction left unmatched. CDR3 length: 15 residues. CDR3 region: CASGGGTGYFNEQFF. The CDR3 coding sequence is TGTGCTAGTGGTGGTGGGACAGGGTACTTCAATGAGCAGTTCTTC.

This clone was counted a single time. Other DNA sequences in the same sample also yield this CDR3. The V call is TRBV9, the J call TRBJ2-2, with D possibly TRBD1 on 6 matching bases. The CDR3 loop spans 16 amino acids. The V end was cut by 4 bases, the J end by 0 bases, with 13 bases between. Germline-derived CDR1 and CDR2 are SGDLS and YYNGEE. The CDR3 sequence: CASSPSGTTNTGELFF. CDR3 DNA sequence: TGTGCCAGCAGCCCCTCCGGGACAACGAACACCGGGGAGCTGTTTTTT.

V is TRBV9 and J is TRBJ1-2, with no clear D. V was clipped by 4 bases and J by 4 bases, with 11 bases between them. Per germline, CDR1 SGDLS and CDR2 YYNGEE. This CDR3 region has 13 residues. DNA of the CDR3: TGTGCCAGCAGCTACCGGAACAGCTATGGCTACACCTTC. Translated: CASSYRNSYGYTF.

J is TRBJ1-1 and V is TRBV13; 7 nucleotides align to TRBD1. This CDR3 comprises 17 residues. Germline values: CDR1 PRHDT, CDR2 FYEKMQ (reference sequence). After removal of 2 bases from V and 10 bases from J, the junction contained 19 bases not matched to a gene. CDR3: CASSLSLPDRDFFGAFF. CDR3 nucleotide sequence: TGTGCCAGCAGCTTAAGCCTCCCTGACAGGGATTTCTTCGGAGCTTTCTTT.

The rearrangement uses TRBV7-9 and TRBJ2-5; D is ambiguous. The germline V and J ends were trimmed by 1 base and 2 bases, with 8 bases remaining between them. The CDR3 has 14 residues. Germline V lookup: CDR1 SEHNR, CDR2 FQNEAQ (reference sequence). The CDR3 is CASSLVDRQETQYF. The CDR3 DNA reads TGTGCCAGCAGCTTAGTAGACCGTCAAGAGACCCAGTACTTC.

The chain recombines TRBV10-1 with TRBJ1-1; D uncertain. The V and J ends lost 6 bases and 11 bases respectively, with 13 bases between them. The CDR3 totals 11 residues. Germline V gives CDR1 WNHNN, CDR2 SYGVQD (reference sequence). This chain's CDR3 is CASRAGLEAFF. CDR3 DNA sequence: TGCGCCAGCAGGGCGGGCCTGGAGGCTTTCTTT.

V is TRBV6-5 and J is TRBJ2-7; D perhaps matches TRBD2 (6 bases). Germline V gene sequence: CDR1 MNHEY, CDR2 SVGAGI. Trimming stripped 0 bases from V and 2 bases from J, with 14 bases between. The CDR3 loop spans 16 amino acids. The CDR3 DNA reads as TGTGCCAGCAGTTACTCGTTTGGGCAGCGGGCCTACGAGCAGTACTTC. Its translation: CASSYSFGQRAYEQYF.

The chain has TRBV4-1 and TRBJ2-2; 12 positions match TRBD2. Germline V gene data show CDR1 as MGHRA and CDR2 as YSYEKL. V trimming: 2 bases; J trimming: 0 bases; junction bases outside the gene matches: 4. The CDR3 runs 18 residues. The CDR3 region has the DNA TGCGCCAGCAGCCAACCCACTAGCGGGAGGCCGAACACCGGGGAGCTGTTTTTT. This sequence encodes CASSQPTSGRPNTGELFF.

The chain employs TRBV28 and TRBJ1-2, with no clear D. Germline CDR1 MDHEN, CDR2 SYDVKM. The CDR3 runs 15 residues. V shed 1 base and J shed 4 bases, with 13 bases lying between them. DNA for the CDR3: TGTGCCAGCAGTTTATCGGCCGACGCGGCCTATGGCTACACCTTC. Protein: CASSLSADAAYGYTF.

The chain couples TRBV27 to TRBJ2-5; 10 bases fit TRBD2. The CDR3 totals 14 residues. J lost 4 bases, V lost 3 bases, and 2 bases had no gene match. Germline assignment: CDR1 MNHEY and CDR2 SMNVEV (reference sequence). The CDR3: CASSLRLAGETQYF. DNA for the CDR3: TGTGCCAGCAGTTTGCGACTAGCGGGAGAGACCCAGTACTTC.